This T cell receptor beta chain came from a study of long-term antiretroviral therapy in people with HIV. The run of the v3.0 immunoSEQ assay was at survey level. Only in-frame clones appear in the TCRdb table, and some are missing; sequencing was by immunoSEQ multiplex PCR. Seen here are about 28,000 clones, 80% to 90% observed once, and the top ten hold roughly 3.8%. Sequences were derived from unsorted PBMCs, sampled 0.8 years before starting antiretroviral therapy. The clonotype originates from a man aged 18 to 35 with HIV.

CDR3 sequence: CASSPIAGERNTEAFF. CDR3 nucleotide sequence: TGTGCCAGCTCACCAATAGCCGGGGAGAGGAACACTGAAGCTTTCTTT. The chain joins TRBV18 to TRBJ1-1; D is ambiguous. CDR1 is KGHSH, CDR2 LQKENI, per germline. Trimming stripped 2 bases from V and 1 base from J, with 14 bases between. This CDR3 contains 16 residues.